These 13 T cell receptor beta chains share one sample of origin, sequenced in a study of shared clonotypes between healthy human individuals. CD8 cells classed as naive were CD45RO-negative and positively selected for CCR7, excluding terminally differentiated effector memory CD45RA+ cells. Clones were read by immunoSEQ multiplex PCR, and TCRdb kept only the in-frame ones, dropping some. The data show 2 million to 2.5 million clones, 85% to 95% seen once. Sequencing was carried out using naive CD8+ T cells from PBMCs. Source of these receptors: a man aged 18 to 29 in good health. Some clones in this sample may be carry-over from other donors' samples.

Comment on this clone: The same CDR3 also results from other DNA sequences found in this sample. This rearrangement joins TRBV11-2 to TRBJ2-3, with 7 bases lining up with TRBD2. With V trimmed by 3 bases and J by 3 bases, 6 bases remained unmatched. The CDR3 spans 15 residues. Per germline, CDR1 SGHAT and CDR2 FQNNGV. CDR3 sequence reads: CASSLFPGGTDTQYF. The CDR3 nucleotides read TGTGCCAGCAGCTTGTTCCCGGGGGGAACAGATACGCAGTATTTT.

The chain recombines TRBV6-1 with TRBJ1-5; D uncertain. V lost 3 bases and J 1 base, leaving 16 bases between the germline ends. CDR3 length: 17 residues. The germline CDR1 and CDR2 sequences are MNHNS and SASEGT. Written as DNA, the CDR3 is TGTGCCAGCAGTGATCCCGGCGCGGGGTCGAGCAATCAGCCCCAGCATTTT. This translates into CASSDPGAGSSNQPQHF.

V and J are TRBV7-6 and TRBJ2-7; D may be TRBD1 (5 bases). CDR3 length: 14 residues. V lost 1 base to trimming and J lost 2 bases, with 9 bases between them. In germline, CDR1 is SGHVS, CDR2 FNYEAQ. The CDR3 here is CASSLGQKTYEQYF. The CDR3 DNA reads TGTGCCAGCAGCTTAGGACAGAAAACCTACGAGCAGTACTTC.

The sample holds one count of this clone. This chain joins TRBV10-1 and TRBJ2-7; D possibly uses TRBD1 or TRBD2 (5 bases each). V was shortened by 3 bases and J by 2 bases, with 17 bases between the two germline ends. Germline CDR1 and CDR2: WNHNN and SYGVQD (reference sequence). The CDR3 covers 16 residues. CDR3 sequence (DNA): TGCGCCAGCAGTGATTACCGGGACCCAGGCCCCTACGAGCAGTACTTC. This gives the protein CASSDYRDPGPYEQYF.

CDR3 amino acids: CASSVAAASGRDTQYF. For the CDR3, the DNA is TGTGCCAGCAGCGTAGCTGCGGCTAGCGGGAGAGATACGCAGTATTTT. The chain is built from TRBV9 and TRBJ2-3, with 10 nucleotides matching TRBD2. The J segment lost 5 bases and the V segment lost 0 bases, leaving 6 bases of the junction unmatched. CDR1 is SGDLS, CDR2 YYNGEE, per germline. This CDR3 is built from 16 residues.

The chain combines TRBV27 with TRBJ2-7; 8 nucleotides align to TRBD1. The V segment lost 6 bases and the J segment 4 bases; nucleotides outside the gene matches: 5. In germline, CDR1 is MNHEY, CDR2 SMNVEV (reference sequence). The CDR3 consists of 13 residues. CDR3 protein: CASRNRGRYEQYF. DNA of the CDR3: TGTGCCAGCAGGAACAGGGGGAGGTACGAGCAGTACTTC.

CDR3 sequence reads: CASSRKKGLVEKLFF. The CDR3 nucleotides read TGTGCCAGCAGCCGAAAGAAGGGCCTGGTTGAAAAACTGTTTTTT. The chain employs TRBV7-9 and TRBJ1-4; D is unresolved. This CDR3 contains 15 residues. CDR1 SEHNR and CDR2 FQNEAQ come from the germline V gene (reference sequence). V was pared by 5 bases and J by 7 bases, with 17 bases between.

Note on this clone: The sample has other DNA sequences that encode this CDR3 too. The chain combines TRBV7-3 with TRBJ2-1, with D perhaps matching TRBD1 (6 bases). The V gene's germline CDR1 is SGHTA and CDR2 FQGTGA. Trimming shortened V by 5 bases and J by 6 bases, and 11 bases separated the two germline ends. The CDR3 loop spans 13 amino acids. The CDR3 DNA sequence: TGTGCCAGCAGCCTCGTAGGGGGCAATGAGCAGTTCTTC. Protein sequence: CASSLVGGNEQFF.

CDR3 DNA: TGTGCCAGCAGCGTCACGGGGTTAAACTATGGCTACACCTTC. This encodes CASSVTGLNYGYTF. The V call is TRBV13, the J call TRBJ1-2; D is unclear. This CDR3 has 14 amino acids. Germline loops: CDR1 PRHDT, CDR2 FYEKMQ (reference sequence). The V gene lost 5 bases and the J gene lost 2 bases, with 12 bases spanning the gap.

The chain uses TRBV7-6 and TRBJ2-3; D is possibly TRBD2 (5 bases). The V gene's germline CDR1 is SGHVS and CDR2 FNYEAQ. This CDR3 comprises 15 residues. The V gene lost 6 bases and the J gene lost 0 bases, with 13 bases spanning the gap. The CDR3 region is CASRIGSRSTDTQYF. The DNA of the CDR3 is TGTGCCAGCAGGATAGGGAGCAGGAGCACAGATACGCAGTATTTT.

A remark on this clone: Other DNA sequences in the same sample also yield this CDR3. The chain carries TRBV5-1 and TRBJ2-7, with a possible D match to TRBD2 (6 bases). The CDR3 extends over 14 amino acids. With 4 bases removed from V and 0 bases from J, the gap between germline ends came to 11 bases. CDR1 and CDR2 from the germline V gene are SGHRS and YFSETQ. The CDR3 reads CASSLRDSSYEQYF. The CDR3 DNA is TGCGCCAGCAGCCTCCGGGACTCCTCCTACGAGCAGTACTTC.

V is TRBV6-5 and J is TRBJ1-1, with no clear D. The CDR3 is 12 residues long. Looked up from germline, CDR1 is MNHEY and CDR2 is SVGAGI. V lost 8 bases and J 2 bases, leaving 9 bases between the germline ends. Written as DNA, the CDR3 is TGTGCCAGCCGTCCTGACAACACTGAAGCTTTCTTT. This gives the protein CASRPDNTEAFF.

This clone appeared a single time. The chain combines TRBV28 with TRBJ2-7; 7 bases match TRBD2. With 7 bases clipped from V and 1 base from J, the junction kept 7 bases outside the gene matches. In germline, CDR1 is MDHEN, CDR2 SYDVKM. The CDR3 contains 14 residues. CDR3: CASIRDYLSYEQYF. CDR3 nucleotides: TGTGCCAGCATCCGGGACTACCTTTCCTACGAGCAGTACTTC.